Presented here are 6 T cell receptor beta chains from one specimen sequenced in a study of control samples from healthy donors and cancer patients. The assay was immunoSEQ multiplex PCR, and TCRdb's table has in-frame clones only and misses some. The sample has around 110,000 clones, approximately 93% seen once. The sample consisted of blood. The receptors were sampled from a man aged 25-45 years in good health.

This clone was seen only a few times. The V and J genes are TRBV7-3 and TRBJ2-2, with D uncertain. Germline CDR1 and CDR2: SGHTA and FQGTGA. V lost 4 bases to trimming and J lost 2 bases, with 2 bases between them. This CDR3 has 12 amino acids. The CDR3 DNA is TGTGCCAGCAGCTCCAACACCGGGGAGCTGTTTTTT. Residues: CASSSNTGELFF. Together with reference TRBV7-3 and TRBJ2-2, the CDR3 gives the full variable domain: GAGVSQTPSNKVTEKGKYVELRCDPISGHTALYWYRQSLGQGPEFLIYFQGTGAADDSGLPNDRFFAVRPEGSVSTLKIQRTERGDSAVYLCASSSNTGELFFGEGSRLTVL.

V is TRBV3-1 (or the pseudogene TRBV3-2) and J is TRBJ1-2; TRBD1 agrees at 8 bases. This CDR3 has 13 amino acids. The germline V gene encodes CDR1 LGHDT and CDR2 YNNKEL (reference sequence). J gave up 7 bases and V 4 bases, and 5 bases lay outside the gene matches. The CDR3 bases are TGTGCCAGCAGCCTCGGGACAGGTAGTGGCTACACCTTC. Residues: CASSLGTGSGYTF.

Here the CDR3 DNA reads TGTGCCATCAGTGAGTCCATTTACGAGCAGTACTTC. Translation gives CAISESIYEQYF. The genes are TRBV10-3 and TRBJ2-7; no clear D gene. Trimming shortened V by 0 bases and J by 4 bases, and 4 bases separated the two germline ends. This CDR3 is built from 12 residues. Germline CDR1 and CDR2: ENHRY and SYGVKD.

The rearrangement joins TRBV9 to TRBJ2-2, with D maybe TRBD2 (6 bases). The germline V gene has CDR1 SGDLS and CDR2 YYNGEE. The germline V and J ends were trimmed by 3 bases and 2 bases, with 11 bases remaining between them. This CDR3 is built from 15 residues. The CDR3 protein is CASSEGTANTGELFF. DNA for the CDR3: TGTGCCAGCAGCGAAGGGACTGCCAACACCGGGGAGCTGTTTTTT.

This chain joins TRBV27 and TRBJ2-5; D could derive from TRBD1 or TRBD2 (5 bases each). Trimming removed 6 bases at V and 0 bases at J, with 8 bases between. CDR1 is MNHEY, CDR2 SMNVEV, per germline (reference sequence). The CDR3 runs 13 residues. The CDR3 here is CASSLGDQETQYF. The CDR3 bases are TGTGCCAGCAGCTTGGGGGACCAAGAGACCCAGTACTTC.

V is TRBV5-6 and J is TRBJ2-7; 7 nucleotides match TRBD1. With 4 bases clipped from V and 2 bases from J, the junction kept 9 bases outside the gene matches. This CDR3 has 15 residues. Germline V CDR1 and CDR2: SGHDT, YYEEEE. The CDR3 sequence: CASSPGLGGAYEQYF. The CDR3 coding sequence is TGTGCCAGCAGCCCCGGTTTAGGGGGCGCCTACGAGCAGTACTTC.